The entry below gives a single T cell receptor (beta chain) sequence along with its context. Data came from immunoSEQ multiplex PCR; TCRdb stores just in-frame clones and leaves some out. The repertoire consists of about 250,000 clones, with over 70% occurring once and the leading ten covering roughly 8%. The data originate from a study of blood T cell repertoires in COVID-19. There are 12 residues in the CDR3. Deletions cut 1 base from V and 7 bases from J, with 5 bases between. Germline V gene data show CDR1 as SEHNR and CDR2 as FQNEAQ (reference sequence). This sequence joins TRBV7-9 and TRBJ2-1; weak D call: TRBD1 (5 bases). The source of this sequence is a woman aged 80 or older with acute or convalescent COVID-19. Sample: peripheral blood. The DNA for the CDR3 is TGTGCCAGCAGCTTAGAGGGGAATGAGCAGTTCTTC. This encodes CASSLEGNEQFF.